This TCR beta chain appears in the sequencing data of a study of CD8+ T cells in alopecia areata. For the study at large: Tofacitinib ran for 6 to 18 months before 6 months off drug. Severity scores in treated patients reflected the percentage of scalp affected.

Trimming took off 7 bases at V and 0 bases at J, with 9 bases between the two ends. Germline V gene sequence: CDR1 SQVTM, CDR2 ANQGSEA. CDR3 length equals 12 residues. The treatment here: oral pan-JAK inhibitor, 5-10 mg twice daily. cDNA prepared by RNA extraction and subsequent reverse transcription served as the template for sequencing. Method: immunoSEQ multiplex PCR; TCRdb's copy keeps in-frame clones and lacks some. Of about 74,000 clones in the sample, 29% were seen once. General study points: Sharing of TCR sequences between patients (possibly for HLA-related reasons) was less clear than in mice. Treatment with tofacitinib significantly lowered scalp clonality and reduced expanded CD8+ clones among the top 100.

This clone was observed a handful of times. Antigen unknown. This clonotype was sampled from a human donor with alopecia areata. Specimen: CD8+ T cells sorted from blood, collected at week 4, from a patient treated with tofacitinib. The chain is built from TRBV29-1 and TRBJ1-1; a weak D match, TRBD1 (5 bases). This chain's CDR3 is CSGGRLNTEAFF. In DNA, the CDR3 is TGCAGCGGGGGGAGGTTGAACACTGAAGCTTTCTTT.